The clone carrying this T cell receptor (beta chain) was counted only a few times. No antigen is known for it. Every individual TCR cDNA molecule carried its own unique molecular identifier, which allowed correction of PCR and sequencing errors. TCRdb redid the calling of the 5' RACE reads with MiXCR, one entry per CDR3 protein. This table has around 98,000 distinct CDR3 sequences, approximately 20% appearing once. Germline CDR1 is LNHDA and CDR2 is SQIVND (reference sequence). Trimming removed 10 bases from V and 5 bases from J; junction bases left unmatched: 12. This CDR3 has 16 residues. Indicated time point: blood at routine non-recurrence follow-up after resection. The sample is drawn from a study of spatial heterogeneity in lung cancer. In the study overall: Available follow-up PBMC samples, collected a median of roughly two years post-resection, were sequenced. Detection consistently captured more beta-chain sequences than alpha-chain sequences. Study-level findings and limits: Among blood samples, ubiquitous expanded tumor TCRs appeared more at resection than at follow-up.

This sequence originates from a male donor with early-stage non-small cell lung cancer. Here the sequenced sample was PBMCs, taken at follow-up. The gene calls are TRBV19 and TRBJ2-2, with TRBD1 identical over 11 bases. In DNA form, the CDR3 reads TGTGCCACTTTCTCTTCGGACAGGGGGCGGACCGGGGAGCTGTTTTTT. It specifies CATFSSDRGRTGELFF.